The rows below give T cell receptor beta chains drawn from one sample of a study of beta chain features in type 1 diabetes. Clones were sequenced by immunoSEQ multiplex PCR, and TCRdb holds only the in-frame ones, with some missing. Here the sample spans about 150,000 clones, 11% being singletons. The specimen sequenced was central memory CD4+ T cells from blood. The origin of the receptors is a man in his late teens or twenties in good health. Each CDR3 is given with its conserved first and last residue. A D gene is named only where the DNA matches it firmly. Size values are once, few and many counts, or a class for expanded clones, and some rows have none.

D: .
V: TRBV7-2
J: TRBJ2-7
size: few
CDR3: CASSSSTGTGEQYF
DNA: TGTGCCAGCAGCTCCAGTACGGGGACGGGGGAGCAGTACTTC

D: TRBD1
V: TRBV2
J: TRBJ2-1
size: few
CDR3: CASRRTGGNEQFF
DNA: TGTGCCAGCAGAAGGACAGGGGGCAATGAGCAGTTCTTC

D: .
V: TRBV6-1
J: TRBJ2-5
size: few
CDR3: CAISENGHSQETQYF
DNA: TGTGCCATCAGTGAAAACGGACACTCTCAAGAGACCCAGTACTTC

D: .
V: TRBV18
J: TRBJ1-1
size: .
CDR3: CASSPQQGRNTEAFF
DNA: TGTGCCAGCTCACCACAGCAGGGAAGGAACACTGAAGCTTTCTTT

D: .
V: TRBV7-9
J: TRBJ1-1
size: many
CDR3: CASTRALNTEAFF
DNA: TGTGCCAGCACCAGGGCCCTGAACACTGAAGCTTTCTTT

D: TRBD1
V: TRBV27
J: TRBJ1-2
size: .
CDR3: CASSLRGQGGYTF
DNA: TGTGCCAGCAGTTTAAGGGGGCAGGGTGGCTACACCTTC

D: .
V: TRBV6-1
J: TRBJ2-2
size: .
CDR3: CASSDWGSGELFF
DNA: TGTGCCAGCAGTGATTGGGGATCTGGGGAGCTGTTTTTT

D: TRBD2
V: TRBV27
J: TRBJ2-1
size: .
CDR3: CASSFPPGLAGGRYNEQFF
DNA: TGTGCCAGCAGTTTTCCCCCGGGACTAGCGGGGGGAAGGTACAATGAGCAGTTCTTC

D: .
V: TRBV18
J: TRBJ2-1
size: few
CDR3: CASSRDLYNEQFF
DNA: TGTGCCAGCTCGCGGGATTTGTACAATGAGCAGTTCTTC

D: TRBD2
V: TRBV9
J: TRBJ2-5
size: few
CDR3: CASSSPASGRGVETQYF
DNA: TGTGCCAGCAGCTCCCCCGCTAGCGGGAGAGGGGTAGAGACCCAGTACTTC

D: TRBD1
V: TRBV4-3
J: TRBJ1-1
size: few
CDR3: CASSQDRRTGGYTEAFF
DNA: TGCGCCAGCAGCCAAGATCGTAGGACAGGGGGCTATACTGAAGCTTTCTTT

D: .
V: TRBV5-1
J: TRBJ1-6
size: once
CDR3: CASSFSSSYNSPLHF
DNA: TGCGCCAGCAGCTTTTCGAGCTCCTATAATTCACCCCTCCACTTT

D: .
V: TRBV14
J: TRBJ2-6
size: few
CDR3: CASSRMVGRSGANVLTF
DNA: TGTGCCAGCAGTCGAATGGTGGGGCGCTCTGGGGCCAACGTCCTGACTTTC

D: TRBD1
V: TRBV5-1
J: TRBJ1-2
size: .
CDR3: CASLSFPGTGGDGYTF
DNA: TGCGCCAGCTTATCCTTTCCCGGGACAGGGGGTGATGGCTACACCTTC